This entry lists 2 T cell receptor beta chains sequenced from one sample in a study of control samples from healthy donors and cancer patients (dated by TCRdb to about 2020). Preparation of the library involved the immunoSEQ multiplex PCR assay. TCRdb holds this immuneACCESS table with in-frame rearrangements only. Some clones are missing; in checked studies, unresolved V genes explain under half, and the rest has no known cause. This sample comprises roughly 400,000 clones, 80% to 95% of them detected only once. The ten biggest clones cover around 6.4% of the sample. Sequenced sample: PBMCs. The receptors come from a man in his forties with head and neck cancer.

The chain links TRBV2 to TRBJ1-1; maybe TRBD1 (5 bases). Germline V gene lookup returns CDR1 SNHLY and CDR2 FYNNEI. Trimming shortened V by 3 bases and J by 4 bases, and 18 bases separated the two germline ends. There are 16 residues in the CDR3. The CDR3, as DNA: TGTGCCAGCAGTGAGGAACCGGGGCCAAGGGTCACTGAAGCTTTCTTT. It specifies CASSEEPGPRVTEAFF.

Points on this clone: Its ends do not fully match the called genes, so a read error is possible. The chain links TRBV27 to TRBJ1-5; D remains ambiguous. The CDR3 runs 12 residues. Germline V gene data show CDR1 as MNHEY and CDR2 as SMNVEV (reference sequence). CDR3 sequence: CSSSNANQPQHF. The CDR3 region has the DNA TGTTCCAGCAGCAACGCCAATCAGCCCCAGCATTTT.